This T cell receptor (beta chain) is from a study of T-cell memory formation after mild COVID-19. Findings of the study overall: For second-wave clones that peaked at day 37, SARS-CoV-2 specificity went unverified.

MiXCR, applied by TCRdb to the 5' RACE reads, yields one record per CDR3 protein. The repertoire has 55,000 to 80,000 distinct CDR3 sequences, less than 9.5% of them found once; the top ten carry around 1.1%. A few counts support this clonotype. No antigen is known for it. Per the germline V gene, CDR1 is SGHTA and CDR2 is FQGNSA. The CDR3 spans 13 residues. V was clipped by 3 bases and J by 3 bases, with 7 bases between them. The material sequenced was PBMCs or a T cell subset sorted from them (not recorded which). The clonotype originates from a man aged 18 to 29 who had mild COVID-19 (a few samples of this study predate the infection). Cell type and time point are not known. The V call is TRBV7-2, the J call TRBJ2-3; D uncertain. The CDR3 nucleotides read TGTGCCAGCAGCTTCCAGGTTACAGATACGCAGTATTTT. The encoded protein is CASSFQVTDTQYF.